Each of the 17 T cell receptor beta chains below was sequenced from the same sample in a study of T cells after yellow fever vaccination (dated by TCRdb to between 2018 and 2021). The label giving this sample's treatment or condition can be read as: live attenuated yellow fever vaccine strain. Libraries were constructed by 5' RACE. The reads were generated on an Illumina HiSeq 2500. In TCRdb, the public reads were trimmed at Q25 with fastp and aligned with MiXCR, with productive beta chains retained. When rows share a CDR3 protein, they turn into one entry using the most common DNA and genes. For this sample the table gives 500,000 to 650,000 distinct CDR3 sequences, of which 13% were detected only once. The ten largest account for over 12% of the sample. Sample: PBMCs, taken on the day of the yellow fever booster vaccination. The receptors derive from a man under 40 who received the YFV17D yellow fever vaccine.

This clonotype was counted only a few times. The gene calls are TRBV7-2 and TRBJ2-1, with no clear D. Germline loops: CDR1 SGHTA, CDR2 FQGNSA. Trimming removed 2 bases from V and 11 bases from J, with 16 bases in between. This CDR3 comprises 14 residues. CDR3 protein: CASSLLPSPGKQFF. DNA for the CDR3: TGTGCCAGCAGCTTATTACCCAGCCCCGGAAAGCAGTTCTTC. Full variable domain (missing parts from reference TRBV7-2 and TRBJ2-1): GAGVSQSPSNKVTEKGKDVELRCDPISGHTALYWYRQSLGQGLEFLIYFQGNSAPDKSGLPSDRFSAERTGGSVSTLTIQRTQQEDSAVYLCASSLLPSPGKQFFGPGTRLTVL.

This clonotype came up a few times. The V call is TRBV19, the J call TRBJ1-4; D is undetermined. CDR3 length equals 16 residues. Germline V CDR1 and CDR2: LNHDA, SQIVND (reference sequence). V gave up 8 bases and J gave up 0 bases, with 16 bases separating them. CDR3 in amino acids: CASGAPTRTTNEKLFF. The CDR3 nucleotides are TGTGCCAGTGGAGCTCCGACCCGAACAACTAATGAAAAACTGTTTTTT.

This clonotype has only a few counts. The chain joins TRBV3-1 to TRBJ1-5; D unclear. The CDR3 consists of 16 residues. Trimming shortened V by 0 bases and J by 0 bases, and 9 bases separated the two germline ends. Germline V CDR1 and CDR2: LGHDT, YNNKEL (reference sequence). Here the CDR3 reads CASSQDSYFSNQPQHF. DNA of the CDR3: TGTGCCAGCAGCCAAGACTCGTACTTTAGCAATCAGCCCCAGCATTTT.

The chain is built from TRBV20-1 and TRBJ1-1; D unresolved. V gave up 1 base and J gave up 3 bases, with 9 bases separating them. The CDR3 has 13 amino acids. Germline lookup yields CDR1 DFQATT and CDR2 SNEGSKA (reference sequence). CDR3 sequence reads: CSARAGKDTEAFF. CDR3 bases: TGCAGTGCTAGAGCCGGTAAGGACACTGAAGCTTTCTTT.

The chain is built from TRBV7-6 and TRBJ2-7, with D tentatively TRBD1 (5 bases). Germline CDR1 and CDR2: SGHVS and FNYEAQ. The CDR3 is 15 residues long. Trimming shortened V by 5 bases and J by 3 bases, and 17 bases separated the two germline ends. The CDR3 nucleotides are TGTGCCAGCAGCGTGGACACGTCACTGGGCTACGAGCAGTACTTC. It codes for CASSVDTSLGYEQYF.

This clonotype was observed at least ten times. The chain joins TRBV20-1 to TRBJ2-5; the D gene is possibly TRBD2 (5 bases). Trimming took 4 bases from V and 0 from J, leaving 9 bases between them. CDR3 length equals 13 residues. The V gene's germline CDR1 is DFQATT and CDR2 SNEGSKA (reference sequence). DNA of the CDR3: TGCAGTGCTACAGAGGGCGACCAAGAGACCCAGTACTTC. This gives the protein CSATEGDQETQYF.

The rearrangement uses TRBV7-6 and TRBJ2-1, with TRBD1 as a possible D gene (7 bases). The CDR3 has 15 residues. From germline, CDR1 is SGHVS and CDR2 FNYEAQ. V was trimmed by 4 bases and J by 6 bases, leaving 16 bases between them. In DNA form, the CDR3 reads TGTGCCAGCAGCTCAGCAGGGGGGCTATTCAATGAGCAGTTCTTC. It is translated as CASSSAGGLFNEQFF.

The J gene is TRBJ2-5, the V gene TRBV29-1; 9 bases map to TRBD1. The germline gives CDR1 SQVTM, CDR2 ANQGSEA. There are 15 residues in the CDR3. V shed 6 bases and J 5 bases; nucleotides not matched to a gene: 13. The chain's CDR3 is CSVAIGTGMSETQYF. CDR3 nucleotide sequence: TGCAGCGTCGCCATCGGGACAGGGATGTCGGAGACCCAGTACTTC.

V usage is TRBV15 and J usage is TRBJ2-1; 12 nucleotides agree with TRBD2. The CDR3 is 18 amino acids. Germline values: CDR1 LNHNV, CDR2 YYDKDF (reference sequence). V trimming: 0 bases; J trimming: 4 bases; junction bases outside the gene matches: 7. The DNA for the CDR3 is TGTGCCACCAGCAGAGATTCCCCGGGACTAGCGGGTTACAATGAGCAGTTCTTC. Translating it yields CATSRDSPGLAGYNEQFF.

The rearrangement joins TRBV7-2 to TRBJ2-2, with TRBD1 matching 9 bases. CDR1 and CDR2 from the germline V gene are SGHTA and FQGNSA. The CDR3 is 15 residues long. With V trimmed by 4 bases and J by 6 bases, 6 bases remained unmatched. The CDR3 DNA is TGTGCCAGCAGCTCGACAGGGGGTATACCCGGGGAGCTGTTTTTT. Its translation: CASSSTGGIPGELFF.

V gene TRBV12-3 or TRBV12-4 combines with J gene TRBJ2-7, with D possibly being TRBD1 or TRBD2 (5 bases each). Trimming removed 1 base from V and 3 bases from J, with 19 bases in between. The CDR3 covers 17 residues. The CDR3 DNA sequence: TGTGCCAGCAGTTTAGTCGCGAGCGGAGGACAACACTACGAGCAGTACTTC. Amino acid sequence: CASSLVASGGQHYEQYF.

The chain joins TRBV10-3 to TRBJ2-5; TRBD2 aligns across 9 bases. The V segment lost 5 bases and the J segment 4 bases; nucleotides outside the gene matches: 8. Germline V lookup: CDR1 ENHRY, CDR2 SYGVKD. The CDR3 has 15 residues. DNA for the CDR3: TGTGCCATCAGTACTAGCGGGTCCCCGGCAGAGACCCAGTACTTC. Translating gives CAISTSGSPAETQYF.

The chain links TRBV5-1 to TRBJ2-1; no reliable D call. V was clipped by 4 bases and J by 5 bases, with 7 bases between them. The germline CDR1 and CDR2 sequences are SGHRS and YFSETQ. The CDR3 runs 12 residues. The CDR3 protein is CASSQEHNEQFF. CDR3 DNA: TGCGCCAGCAGCCAGGAGCACAATGAGCAGTTCTTC.

The chain combines TRBV27 with TRBJ2-3, with TRBD1 identical over 8 bases. The length of the CDR3 is 14 residues. V shed 7 bases, J shed 5 bases, and the junction held 8 bases outside the gene matches. The germline gives CDR1 MNHEY, CDR2 SMNVEV (reference sequence). In nucleotides, the CDR3 is TGTGCCAGCAAAGGACAGGGCTTGGGAGATACGCAGTATTTT. It codes for CASKGQGLGDTQYF.

This clonotype has more than one count but fewer than ten. The chain recombines TRBV20-1 with TRBJ2-5, with TRBD1 matching 8 bases. Trimming at V came to 3 bases and at J to 4 bases, leaving 10 bases not matched to a gene. The V gene's germline CDR1 is DFQATT and CDR2 SNEGSKA (reference sequence). The CDR3 consists of 15 residues. CDR3 DNA sequence: TGCAGTGCTAGCACGCAACTCGGACAGGGAGAGACCCAGTACTTC. Protein product: CSASTQLGQGETQYF.

The CDR3 loop reads CSAHSRQKGTDTQYF. The CDR3 DNA reads TGCAGTGCCCATTCCCGACAGAAGGGCACAGATACGCAGTATTTT. V and J are TRBV20-1 and TRBJ2-3; possible D gene TRBD1, 5 bases. Trimming stripped 6 bases from V and 1 base from J, with 17 bases between. The germline V gene has CDR1 DFQATT and CDR2 SNEGSKA (reference sequence). The CDR3 sequence is 15 residues long.

The rearrangement uses TRBV29-1 and TRBJ2-1; D tentatively fits TRBD1 or TRBD2 (7 bases each). This CDR3 is 12 amino acids long. Trimming removed 4 bases at V and 7 bases at J, with 11 bases between. Germline CDR1 and CDR2: SQVTM and ANQGSEA. The CDR3 loop reads CSVGQGGNEQFF. Written as DNA, the CDR3 is TGCAGCGTTGGGCAGGGGGGGAATGAGCAGTTCTTC.